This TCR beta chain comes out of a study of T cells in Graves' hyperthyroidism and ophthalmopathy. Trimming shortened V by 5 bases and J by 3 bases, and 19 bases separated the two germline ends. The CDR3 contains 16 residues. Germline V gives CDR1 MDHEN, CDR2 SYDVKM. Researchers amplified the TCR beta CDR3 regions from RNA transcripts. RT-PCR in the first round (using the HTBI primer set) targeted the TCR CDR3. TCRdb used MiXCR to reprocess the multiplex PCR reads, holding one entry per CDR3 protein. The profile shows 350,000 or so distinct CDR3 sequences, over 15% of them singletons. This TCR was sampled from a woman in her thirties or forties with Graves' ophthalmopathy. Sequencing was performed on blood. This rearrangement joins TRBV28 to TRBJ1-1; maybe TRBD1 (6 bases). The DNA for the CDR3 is TGTGCCAGCAGTCCCCAAACAGGGCCTCGGGACACTGAAGCTTTCTTT. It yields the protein CASSPQTGPRDTEAFF.